A selection of T cell receptor beta chains follows, all from one sample in a study of cytomegalovirus exposure and HLA in healthy donors. The assay was immunoSEQ multiplex PCR, and TCRdb's table has in-frame clones only and misses some. This table has fewer than 200,000 clones, about 90% appearing once. Material: PBMCs. The receptors shown here come from a girl under three years old in good health and CMV-seronegative. Each CDR3 is given with its conserved first and last residue. D genes are given only for firm matches. A row's size may be missing; if present it is once, few, many or a size class.

CDR3aa: CAIRKDRGPRYGYTF
CDR3nt: TGTGCCATCAGGAAGGACAGGGGCCCCCGCTATGGCTACACCTTC
d_gene: TRBD1
abundance: -
j_gene: TRBJ1-2
v_gene: TRBV10-3

CDR3aa: CASRGSSYNEQFF
CDR3nt: TGTGCCAGCCGGGGGAGCTCCTACAATGAGCAGTTCTTC
d_gene: -
abundance: -
j_gene: TRBJ2-1
v_gene: TRBV6-1

CDR3aa: CASSIPTRTANYGYTF
CDR3nt: TGTGCCAGTAGTATTCCCACCCGGACAGCTAACTATGGCTACACCTTC
d_gene: -
abundance: -
j_gene: TRBJ1-2
v_gene: TRBV19

CDR3aa: CASSPSGWNEQFF
CDR3nt: TGTGCCAGCAGCCCTTCGGGGTGGAATGAGCAGTTCTTC
d_gene: -
abundance: -
j_gene: TRBJ2-1
v_gene: TRBV27

CDR3aa: CATSRDLLAGGEQYF
CDR3nt: TGTGCCACCAGCAGAGATTTACTAGCGGGGGGCGAGCAGTACTTC
d_gene: TRBD2
abundance: -
j_gene: TRBJ2-7
v_gene: TRBV15

CDR3aa: CATSRDPGQGGDGAEAFF
CDR3nt: TGTGCCACCAGCAGAGATCCAGGGCAGGGAGGGGACGGTGCTGAAGCTTTCTTT
d_gene: -
abundance: -
j_gene: TRBJ1-1
v_gene: TRBV15

CDR3aa: CAWTGSGTDTQYF
CDR3nt: TGTGCCTGGACAGGTAGCGGCACAGATACGCAGTATTTT
d_gene: -
abundance: -
j_gene: TRBJ2-3
v_gene: TRBV30

CDR3aa: CSATVETQYF
CDR3nt: TGCAGTGCCACGGTGGAGACCCAGTACTTC
d_gene: -
abundance: -
j_gene: TRBJ2-5
v_gene: TRBV20-1

CDR3aa: CAWSSGQTVTNEKLFF
CDR3nt: TGTGCCTGGAGTTCCGGACAGACGGTAACTAATGAAAAACTGTTTTTT
d_gene: -
abundance: -
j_gene: TRBJ1-4
v_gene: TRBV30

CDR3aa: CASSLAGQNTEAFF
CDR3nt: TGTGCCAGCAGCTTGGCAGGGCAGAACACTGAAGCTTTCTTT
d_gene: -
abundance: -
j_gene: TRBJ1-1
v_gene: TRBV5-4

CDR3aa: CASSLGRVGSYTF
CDR3nt: TGTGCCAGCAGCTTGGGGAGGGTAGGGAGCTACACCTTC
d_gene: -
abundance: -
j_gene: TRBJ1-2
v_gene: TRBV5-6

CDR3aa: CASSQERFSNQPQHF
CDR3nt: TGTGCCAGCAGCCAAGAGAGGTTTAGCAATCAGCCCCAGCATTTT
d_gene: -
abundance: -
j_gene: TRBJ1-5
v_gene: TRBV4-2

CDR3aa: CASSPRLAESTDTQYF
CDR3nt: TGTGCCAGCAGCCCCCGACTAGCGGAGAGCACAGATACGCAGTATTTT
d_gene: TRBD2
abundance: -
j_gene: TRBJ2-3
v_gene: TRBV4-2

CDR3aa: CASRVTPTGTGVLGGYTF
CDR3nt: TGTGCCAGCAGAGTTACCCCCACCGGGACAGGGGTTTTGGGGGGCTACACCTTC
d_gene: TRBD1
abundance: -
j_gene: TRBJ1-2
v_gene: TRBV27

CDR3aa: CASSALWEGPNNEQFF
CDR3nt: TGCGCCAGCAGTGCTCTTTGGGAGGGCCCGAACAATGAGCAGTTCTTC
d_gene: TRBD2
abundance: -
j_gene: TRBJ2-1
v_gene: TRBV10-1

CDR3aa: CASRDRGDSPLHF
CDR3nt: TGTGCCAGCAGGGACAGGGGAGATTCACCCCTCCACTTT
d_gene: TRBD1
abundance: -
j_gene: TRBJ1-6
v_gene: TRBV5-4

CDR3aa: CASSHTGMNTEAFF
CDR3nt: TGCGCCAGCAGCCACACAGGAATGAACACTGAAGCTTTCTTT
d_gene: -
abundance: -
j_gene: TRBJ1-1
v_gene: TRBV10-1

CDR3aa: CASSVSGGVYNEQFF
CDR3nt: TGTGCCAGCAGCGTATCAGGGGGCGTCTACAATGAGCAGTTCTTC
d_gene: TRBD1
abundance: -
j_gene: TRBJ2-1
v_gene: TRBV9

CDR3aa: CASSPAVGNEQFF
CDR3nt: TGTGCCAGCTCACCGGCGGTCGGGAATGAGCAGTTCTTC
d_gene: -
abundance: once
j_gene: TRBJ2-1
v_gene: TRBV18

CDR3aa: CASSQNKTDTQYF
CDR3nt: TGTGCCAGCAGCCAAAACAAAACAGATACGCAGTATTTT
d_gene: -
abundance: once
j_gene: TRBJ2-3
v_gene: TRBV4-2

CDR3aa: CASSQVPGLAGASTDTQYF
CDR3nt: TGCGCCAGCAGCCAAGTCCCCGGACTAGCGGGTGCTAGCACAGATACGCAGTATTTT
d_gene: TRBD2
abundance: -
j_gene: TRBJ2-3
v_gene: TRBV4-1

CDR3aa: CASSHRKADLTDTQYF
CDR3nt: TGCGCCAGCAGCCATCGGAAGGCGGATCTCACAGATACGCAGTATTTT
d_gene: -
abundance: -
j_gene: TRBJ2-3
v_gene: TRBV4-1

CDR3aa: CASSTTSNTGELFF
CDR3nt: TGTGCCAGCAGCACAACTTCGAACACCGGGGAGCTGTTTTTT
d_gene: -
abundance: -
j_gene: TRBJ2-2
v_gene: TRBV21-1

CDR3aa: CASSYLGGSTGELFF
CDR3nt: TGTGCCAGCAGTTATCTGGGGGGATCAACCGGGGAGCTGTTTTTT
d_gene: -
abundance: -
j_gene: TRBJ2-2
v_gene: TRBV6-5